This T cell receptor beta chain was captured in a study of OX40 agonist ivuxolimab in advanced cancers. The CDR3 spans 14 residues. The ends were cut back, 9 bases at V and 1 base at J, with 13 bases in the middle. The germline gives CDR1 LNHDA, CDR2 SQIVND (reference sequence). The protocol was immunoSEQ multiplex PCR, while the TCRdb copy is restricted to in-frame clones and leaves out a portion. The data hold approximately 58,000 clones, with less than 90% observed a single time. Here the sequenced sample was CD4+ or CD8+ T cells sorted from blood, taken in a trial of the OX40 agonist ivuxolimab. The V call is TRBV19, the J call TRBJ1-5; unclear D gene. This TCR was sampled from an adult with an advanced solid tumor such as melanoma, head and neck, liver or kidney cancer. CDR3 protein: CARGPSLSNQPQHF. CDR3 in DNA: TGTGCCAGAGGGCCCTCCCTGAGCAATCAGCCCCAGCATTTT.